Shown below are 3 T cell receptor beta chains from a single sample sequenced in a study of blood T cell repertoires in COVID-19. Clones were sequenced by immunoSEQ multiplex PCR, and TCRdb holds only the in-frame ones, with some missing. The table records under 200,000 clones, 80% to 95% of them present only once. The sample was peripheral blood. These receptors originate from a man aged 50 or older with acute or convalescent COVID-19.

The CDR3 spells CAISGQGARYGYTF. CDR3 sequence (DNA): TGTGCCATCAGTGGACAGGGGGCGCGTTATGGCTACACCTTC. The chain joins TRBV10-3 to TRBJ1-2; 10 bases are shared with TRBD1. The CDR3 extends over 14 amino acids. CDR1 is ENHRY, CDR2 SYGVKD, per germline. With 4 bases clipped from V and 5 bases from J, the junction kept 4 bases outside the gene matches.

This rearrangement joins TRBV4-1 to TRBJ1-2; TRBD1 aligns across 7 bases. The CDR3 extends over 15 amino acids. Per the germline V gene, CDR1 is MGHRA and CDR2 is YSYEKL. V lost 2 bases to trimming and J lost 0 bases; unmatched junction nucleotides: 3. As DNA, the CDR3 is TGCGCCAGCAGCCAACAGACAGGGTCTAACTATGGCTACACCTTC. This gives the protein CASSQQTGSNYGYTF.

The genes are TRBV11-1 and TRBJ2-3; 12 bases align to TRBD2. The CDR3 runs to 14 residues. The germline CDR1 and CDR2 sequences are SGHAT and FQDESV (reference sequence). V was pared by 6 bases and J by 6 bases, with 4 bases of the junction left unmatched. In DNA, the CDR3 is TGTGCCAGCAGTACTAGCGGGAGGTTTGATACGCAGTATTTT. This codes for CASSTSGRFDTQYF.